These T cell receptor beta chains were read from a single sample in a study of graft-versus-host responses after intestinal transplantation. Libraries were prepared by immunoSEQ multiplex PCR; TCRdb keeps only in-frame clonotypes and omits some of them. Of 10,000 or so clones in the sample, approximately 31% were seen once. The sequenced sample was alloreactive CD4+ T cells from a mixed lymphocyte reaction culture, obtained before transplantation. These receptors all stem from a human patient who was an organ donor for intestinal transplantation. Both conserved end residues are part of each CDR3. A D gene is named only where the DNA matches it firmly. Size values are once, few and many counts, or a class for expanded clones, and some rows have none.

v_call	d_call	cdr3_length	clone_size	j_call	cdr3_aa	cdr3_nt
TRBV5-1	TRBD1	15	.	TRBJ2-7	CASSLLQGSSYEQYF	TGCGCCAGCAGCTTGCTACAGGGGAGTTCCTACGAGCAGTACTTC
TRBV7-9	.	15	medium-sized	TRBJ2-7	CASSLLMVGGYEQYF	TGTGCCAGCAGCTTGCTCATGGTAGGGGGTTACGAGCAGTACTTC
TRBV6-5	.	11	few	TRBJ2-7	CASRFRGEQYF	TGTGCCTCGCGATTCAGGGGCGAGCAGTACTTC
TRBV6-4	TRBD1	13	.	TRBJ1-1	CASRELTGYEAFF	TGTGCCAGCAGGGAACTGACAGGGTATGAAGCTTTCTTT
TRBV7-8	.	16	.	TRBJ1-1	CASSSPAGALNTEAFF	TGTGCCAGCAGCTCCCCGGCAGGGGCGTTGAACACTGAAGCTTTCTTT
TRBV18	.	14	.	TRBJ2-1	CASSTRRGHNEQFF	TGTGCCAGCTCAACACGCCGGGGGCACAATGAGCAGTTCTTC
TRBV11-3	.	10	.	TRBJ2-1	CASSLTEQFF	TGTGCCAGCAGCTTAACTGAGCAGTTCTTC
TRBV2	.	14	.	TRBJ2-5	CASSAETVAETQYF	TGTGCCAGCAGTGCCGAGACAGTCGCAGAGACCCAGTACTTC
TRBV4-3	.	16	.	TRBJ2-1	CASSQDLGSSYNEQFF	TGCGCCAGCAGCCAAGACTTGGGTAGCTCCTACAATGAGCAGTTCTTC
TRBV11-2	TRBD2	14	.	TRBJ2-1	CASSLGTSYNEQFF	TGTGCCAGCAGCTTAGGGACTAGCTACAATGAGCAGTTCTTC
TRBV5-6	TRBD1	15	.	TRBJ1-6	CASSTPGQGDSPLHF	TGTGCCAGCAGCACACCGGGACAGGGAGATTCACCCCTCCACTTT